The rows below give T cell receptor beta chains drawn from one sample of a study of cytomegalovirus exposure and HLA in healthy donors. Measured with immunoSEQ multiplex PCR; TCRdb has only the in-frame clones, and not every one. Among about 110,000 clones listed, around 70% were seen once. Sequencing used PBMCs. The source of these receptors is a woman in her thirties or forties in good health and CMV-seronegative. CDR3s include the opening cysteine and the closing phenylalanine or tryptophan. Each record gives: V gene, J gene, D gene, clone size, CDR3 protein, CDR3 DNA. A D gene is named only where the DNA matches it firmly. The size of a clone is reported for some rows only, either as once, few or many, or as a class for expanded clones.

TRBV5-1	TRBJ1-6	TRBD1	-	CASSRRDSNNSPLHF	TGCGCCAGCAGCCGCCGGGACAGCAATAATTCACCCCTCCACTTT
TRBV28	TRBJ1-5	-	once	CASSLRANRLPQHF	TGTGCCAGCAGTTTAAGGGCAAACAGGTTGCCCCAGCATTTT
TRBV6-1	TRBJ1-2	TRBD1	-	CASSPGDRAYQGYTF	TGTGCCAGCAGTCCTGGGGACAGGGCATATCAAGGCTACACCTTC
TRBV10-3	TRBJ1-5	-	-	CAISEVEAYSNQPQHF	TGTGCCATAAGTGAGGTGGAGGCCTATAGCAATCAGCCCCAGCATTTT
TRBV5-6	TRBJ2-5	-	-	CASSFVRLAGLRETQYF	TGTGCCAGCAGCTTTGTGCGTCTTGCAGGGTTAAGGGAGACCCAGTACTTC
TRBV30	TRBJ1-2	-	few	CAWGGIKDYGYTF	TGTGCCTGGGGGGGCATAAAGGACTATGGCTACACCTTC
TRBV4-3	TRBJ1-6	TRBD1	-	CASSQEPWDRGYSPLHF	TGCGCCAGCAGCCAAGAGCCCTGGGACAGGGGATATTCACCCCTCCACTTT
TRBV29-1	TRBJ2-1	TRBD1	-	CSVEQGAGDEQFF	TGCAGCGTTGAACAGGGGGCTGGCGATGAGCAGTTCTTC
TRBV18	TRBJ1-4	TRBD1	-	CASSHRQGATTNEKLFF	TGTGCCAGCTCCCATAGACAGGGGGCGACAACTAATGAAAAACTGTTTTTT
TRBV11-2	TRBJ2-7	-	few	CASSLGSGRYEQYF	TGTGCCAGCAGCCTTGGTTCCGGTCGCTACGAGCAGTACTTC
TRBV7-9	TRBJ2-2	-	-	CASSFRRNTGELFF	TGTGCCAGCAGCTTTCGGAGGAACACCGGGGAGCTGTTTTTT
TRBV6-5	TRBJ2-7	TRBD2	-	CASSYGGGASYEQYF	TGTGCCAGCAGTTACGGGGGGGGAGCCTCCTACGAGCAGTACTTC
TRBV21-1	TRBJ2-5	-	-	CASSKSETQYF	TGTGCCAGCAGCAAATCTGAGACCCAGTACTTC
TRBV11-2	TRBJ1-1	-	-	CASRKASGEEAFF	TGTGCCAGCAGGAAGGCCTCCGGGGAGGAAGCTTTCTTT
TRBV28	TRBJ2-5	-	few	CASSLDFQETQYF	TGTGCCAGCAGTTTGGACTTCCAAGAGACCCAGTACTTC
TRBV28	TRBJ1-1	-	-	CASNPAGRQNTEAFF	TGTGCCAGCAACCCCGCGGGACGGCAGAACACTGAAGCTTTCTTT
TRBV7-3	TRBJ2-1	TRBD2	-	CASSLRGSGSSYNEQFF	TGTGCCAGCAGCTTAAGAGGTAGCGGGAGCTCCTACAATGAGCAGTTCTTC
TRBV9	TRBJ1-2	-	-	CASSPRGASIYGYTF	TGTGCCAGCAGCCCGCGGGGGGCAAGTATCTATGGCTACACCTTC
TRBV6-8	TRBJ2-7	TRBD2	once	CASSSPPSTSGSSYEQYF	TGTGCCAGCAGTTCCCCACCGTCGACTAGCGGGAGCTCCTACGAGCAGTACTTC
TRBV28	TRBJ2-7	TRBD2	few	CASSLRVERDDEQYF	TGTGCCAGCAGTCTCCGGGTGGAGCGGGACGACGAGCAGTACTTC
TRBV5-1	TRBJ2-1	TRBD1	few	CASSNREIQGASYNEQFF	TGCGCCAGCAGCAATCGCGAGATACAGGGGGCCTCCTACAATGAGCAGTTCTTC
TRBV7-2	TRBJ2-5	TRBD1	-	CASSLGGQGVRETQYF	TGTGCCAGCAGCTTAGGTGGACAGGGGGTGAGGGAGACCCAGTACTTC
TRBV29-1	TRBJ1-1	-	once	CSVVPSTEAFF	TGCAGCGTTGTTCCGTCCACTGAAGCTTTCTTT
TRBV4-1	TRBJ1-1	-	-	CASSRGISTEAFF	TGCGCCAGCAGCCGCGGAATTAGCACTGAAGCTTTCTTT
TRBV7-3	TRBJ2-5	-	-	CASSSYRIGGLTYQETQYF	TGTGCCAGCAGCTCGTACAGGATTGGTGGCCTTACCTACCAAGAGACCCAGTACTTC
TRBV25-1	TRBJ1-2	-	-	CASSDGAYYGYTF	TGTGCCAGCAGTGATGGGGCTTACTATGGCTACACCTTC
TRBV6-5	TRBJ2-7	-	-	CASSDPTDYEQYF	TGTGCCAGCAGTGACCCGACAGATTACGAGCAGTACTTC
TRBV7-3	TRBJ1-1	-	-	CASSSGVGTEAFF	TGTGCCAGCAGCTCGGGGGTGGGCACTGAAGCTTTCTTT
TRBV10-3	TRBJ2-7	TRBD1	-	CAISETGGSSYEQYF	TGTGCCATCAGTGAAACAGGGGGGTCCTCCTACGAGCAGTACTTC
TRBV4-3	TRBJ2-1	-	-	CASSQGDEGARVYEQFF	TGCGCCAGCAGCCAAGGCGATGAGGGAGCGAGGGTCTATGAGCAGTTCTTC
TRBV27	TRBJ1-5	-	-	CASSTPQRQPQHF	TGTGCCAGCAGTACCCCACAGCGGCAGCCCCAGCATTTT
TRBV9	TRBJ2-2	-	-	CASSVRVYTGELFF	TGTGCCAGCAGCGTAAGAGTGTACACCGGGGAGCTGTTTTTT
TRBV25-1	TRBJ2-5	-	-	CASSEGGYQETQYF	TGTGCCAGCAGTGAAGGCGGGTACCAAGAGACCCAGTACTTC
TRBV5-4	TRBJ2-1	TRBD2	-	CASSSQPGLAVNEQFF	TGTGCCAGCAGCTCTCAACCGGGACTAGCGGTTAATGAGCAGTTCTTC
TRBV7-8	TRBJ2-7	TRBD1	-	CASSERQGYEQYF	TGTGCCAGCAGCGAGCGACAGGGGTACGAGCAGTACTTC
TRBV21-1	TRBJ2-5	-	once	CARETGTPRWETQYF	TGTGCCAGGGAAACCGGGACACCCCGCTGGGAGACCCAGTACTTC
TRBV29-1	TRBJ2-2	-	-	CSVPRTAANTGELFF	TGCAGCGTCCCGAGGACAGCCGCGAACACCGGGGAGCTGTTTTTT
TRBV19	TRBJ2-7	-	-	CASSTTVTYEQYF	TGTGCCAGTAGTACGACAGTGACCTACGAGCAGTACTTC
TRBV10-3	TRBJ1-4	-	-	CASRHPPEAEKLFF	TGTGCCTCGCGGCACCCGCCGGAGGCTGAAAAACTGTTTTTT
TRBV7-2	TRBJ2-3	TRBD1	-	CASSLGTGEDTQYF	TGTGCCAGCAGCTTAGGAACAGGGGAGGATACGCAGTATTTT
TRBV6-5	TRBJ1-1	-	few	CASSRGVRGGAAFF	TGTGCCAGCAGCCGAGGGGTTAGAGGGGGTGCAGCTTTCTTT
TRBV19	TRBJ2-5	-	-	CASSRQGGGTQYF	TGTGCCAGTAGTAGGCAGGGTGGTGGGACCCAGTACTTC
TRBV27	TRBJ2-4	TRBD2	-	CASSSLRLAGGGGVAKNIQYF	TGTGCCAGCTCTTCACTCCGACTAGCGGGAGGTGGCGGGGTAGCCAAAAACATTCAGTACTTC
TRBV6-1	TRBJ2-1	TRBD1	-	CASIKDRGLGEQFF	TGTGCCAGCATCAAGGACAGGGGGCTGGGTGAGCAGTTCTTC
TRBV19	TRBJ1-5	-	once	CASSILEDQPQHF	TGTGCCAGTAGTATACTAGAAGATCAGCCCCAGCATTTT
TRBV25-1	TRBJ2-2	TRBD1	-	CASSAGGDTGELFF	TGTGCCAGCAGTGCAGGGGGCGACACCGGGGAGCTGTTTTTT
TRBV18	TRBJ1-3	-	once	CASSPPSSALGNTIYF	TGTGCCAGCTCACCACCGAGCTCTGCCCTGGGAAACACCATATATTTT
TRBV28	TRBJ2-1	TRBD1	-	CASTPGQGSYNEQFF	TGTGCCAGCACCCCGGGACAGGGTTCCTACAATGAGCAGTTCTTC
TRBV5-6	TRBJ2-2	-	-	CASSFGHANTGELFF	TGTGCCAGCAGCTTTGGACACGCGAACACCGGGGAGCTGTTTTTT
TRBV5-4	TRBJ2-5	TRBD1	-	CASSTRQGGETQYF	TGTGCCAGCAGCACCCGACAGGGGGGGGAGACCCAGTACTTC
TRBV7-9	TRBJ2-1	-	-	CASSLGERAYYNEQFF	TGTGCCAGCAGCTTAGGAGAGCGGGCTTACTACAATGAGCAGTTCTTC
TRBV5-1	TRBJ1-2	-	-	CASSLGPLGTSNYGYTF	TGCGCCAGCAGCTTGGGCCCCCTGGGGACATCTAACTATGGCTACACCTTC
TRBV11-2	TRBJ2-7	-	few	CASSSLADSYEQYF	TGTGCCAGCAGCTCTTTAGCGGACTCCTACGAGCAGTACTTC
TRBV5-6	TRBJ1-1	-	few	CASSLGQMNTEAFF	TGTGCCAGCAGCTTGGGACAGATGAACACTGAAGCTTTCTTT
TRBV19	TRBJ1-3	-	-	CAAEGGSGNTIYF	TGTGCCGCGGAGGGGGGGTCTGGAAACACCATATATTTT